This T cell receptor (beta chain) was obtained from a study of blood T cell repertoires in COVID-19. Study-level background: From T cells, B-cell-depleted T cells, or PBMCs came the material, which was cDNA or gDNA.

This clone showed up just once. The germline CDR1 and CDR2 sequences are SGHVS and FQNEAQ. With V trimmed by 5 bases and J by 4 bases, 3 bases remained unmatched. The CDR3 is made up of 13 amino acids. The data were produced by immunoSEQ multiplex PCR, yet TCRdb's version contains in-frame clones alone and is incomplete. The table includes a few hundred thousand clones, less than 85% detected once. Specimen: peripheral blood. This receptor was taken from a woman aged 18-30 years with acute or convalescent COVID-19. This rearrangement joins TRBV7-8 to TRBJ1-1; 8 bases line up with TRBD1. CDR3 sequence: CASSRGQGTEAFF. The CDR3 nucleotides are TGTGCCAGCAGCCGTGGACAGGGCACTGAAGCTTTCTTT.